The clone carrying this T cell receptor beta chain showed up many times. The target antigen is unknown. TCR beta CDR3 region amplification was performed from RNA transcripts. RT-PCR in the first round (using the HTBI primer set) targeted the TCR CDR3. One entry per CDR3 protein results from TCRdb running MiXCR on the multiplex PCR reads. The sample carries 240,000 or so distinct CDR3 sequences, approximately 16% recorded once. Isolation of PBMCs was performed on about 9.9 ml fresh peripheral blood. The sample comes from a study of T cells in Graves' hyperthyroidism and ophthalmopathy. Study-wide results and limits: Model-based prediction identified ophthalmopathy a median roughly six months prior to its onset. Blood samples included most of the expanded thyroid clonotypes exceeding 0.001.

The germline CDR1 and CDR2 sequences are SGDLS and YYNGEE. The CDR3 is 14 residues long. After removal of 3 bases from V and 7 bases from J, the junction contained 4 bases not matched to a gene. The sequenced material came from blood. The receptor was isolated from a young woman with Graves' ophthalmopathy. The chain is built from TRBV9 and TRBJ1-4, with 9 nucleotides matching TRBD1. Written as DNA, the CDR3 is TGTGCCAGCAGCGCTACAGGGGGCGGTGAAAAACTGTTTTTT. This translates into CASSATGGGEKLFF.